The entry below gives a single T cell receptor (beta chain) sequence along with its context. The entry originates in a study of blood T cells in healthy people across ages. The J segment lost 1 base and the V segment lost 5 bases, leaving 8 bases of the junction unmatched. The CDR3 has 16 residues. Per germline, CDR1 MNHEY and CDR2 SMNVEV (reference sequence). Together with a sample-barcoded 5' primer, a J-beta primer mix was included in a second PCR lasting about 7 to 12 cycles. TCRdb itself ran the 5' RACE reads through MiXCR, one entry per CDR3 protein. The sample holds about 1.6 million distinct CDR3 sequences, about 35% seen once.

The J gene is TRBJ2-3, the V gene TRBV27, with TRBD2 matching over 8 bases. Source material: blood. The receptor was derived from a woman in her 30s in good health. The CDR3 region has the DNA TGTGCCAGCAGTCCCGGGACTAGTTTTCGCACAGATACGCAGTATTTT. Translating gives CASSPGTSFRTDTQYF.